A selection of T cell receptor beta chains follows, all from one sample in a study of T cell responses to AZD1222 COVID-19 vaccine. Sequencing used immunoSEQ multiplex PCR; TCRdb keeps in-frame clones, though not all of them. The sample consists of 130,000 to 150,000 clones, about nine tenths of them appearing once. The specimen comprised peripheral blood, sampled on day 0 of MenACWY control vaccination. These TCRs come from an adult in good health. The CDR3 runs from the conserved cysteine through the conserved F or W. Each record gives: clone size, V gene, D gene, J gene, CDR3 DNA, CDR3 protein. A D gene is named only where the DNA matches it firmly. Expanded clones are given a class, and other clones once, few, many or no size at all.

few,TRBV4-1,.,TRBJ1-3,TGCGCCAGCAGCCAAGATGGGAACACCATATATTTT,CASSQDGNTIYF
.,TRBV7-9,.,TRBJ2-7,TGTGCCAGCAGCTTAAGGGAACCCCACGAGCAGTACTTC,CASSLREPHEQYF
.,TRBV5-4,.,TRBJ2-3,TGTGCCAGCAGCTTGGCTTTAGCTTCATCAGATACGCAGTATTTT,CASSLALASSDTQYF
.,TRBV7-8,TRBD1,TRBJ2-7,TGTGCCAGCAGCTCCGGGACAGGACCTTCGTACGAGCAGTACTTC,CASSSGTGPSYEQYF
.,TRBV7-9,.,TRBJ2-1,TGTGCCAGCAGCTTATTTGCGAGCTTGGATGAGCAGTTCTTC,CASSLFASLDEQFF
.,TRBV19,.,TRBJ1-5,TGTGCCAGTAGTACCTCCCTAGGGAGGGTTGGGCAGCCCCAGCATTTT,CASSTSLGRVGQPQHF
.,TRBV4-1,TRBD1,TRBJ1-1,TGCGCCAGCAGCCCGGGGACAGGGGGGCCTAAGCGGTCTGAAGCTTTCTTT,CASSPGTGGPKRSEAFF
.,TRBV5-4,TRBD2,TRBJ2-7,TGTGCCAGCAGCTTGGTTTATGGGGCTCGTCCGGGGACTACCAGGTACGAGCAGTACTTC,CASSLVYGARPGTTRYEQYF
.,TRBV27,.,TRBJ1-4,TGTGCCAGCAGTCCCATTCTGCGAGCTAATGAAAAACTGTTTTTT,CASSPILRANEKLFF
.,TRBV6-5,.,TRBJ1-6,TGTGCCAGCAGTTCGGAACATAGCTCCTATAATTCACCCCTCCACTTT,CASSSEHSSYNSPLHF
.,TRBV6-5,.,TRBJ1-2,TGTGCCAGCAGCGAGGGGCTCTATGGCTACACCTTC,CASSEGLYGYTF